The 3 T cell receptor beta chains below were found in one sample sequenced in a study of T cells expressing NK-cell markers. TCRdb derives one entry per CDR3 protein from the 5' RACE reads, leaving out DNA. This table lists around 110,000 distinct CDR3 sequences. The material sequenced was blood T cells: a sorted CD56 or NKG2C T cell subset, CD4+ or CD8+ T cells, or bulk PBMC T cells (not recorded which). Receptor source: a woman between 18 and 69 years old in good health.

The J gene is TRBJ2-7, the V gene TRBV29-1. The V gene's germline CDR1 is SQVTM and CDR2 ANQGSEA. The CDR3 totals 13 residues. The CDR3: CSVETGRAHEQYF.

This chain links TRBV28 with TRBJ2-7; TCRdb picks TRBD1, but there is no DNA to check that call. The germline V gene has CDR1 MDHEN and CDR2 SYDVKM. The CDR3 is 14 amino acids. This CDR3 reads CASSSRDRAPEQYF. Full variable domain (rest looked up from reference TRBV28 and TRBJ2-7): DVKVTQSSRYLVKRTGEKVFLECVQDMDHENMFWYRQDPGLGLRLIYFSYDVKMKEKGDIPEGYSVSREKKERFSLILESASTNQTSMYLCASSSRDRAPEQYFGPGTRLTVT.

The chain combines TRBV25-1 with TRBJ2-1. The CDR3 sequence is 11 residues long. CDR1 and CDR2 (germline): MGHDK, SYGVNS. CDR3 sequence reads: CASRKYNEQFF.